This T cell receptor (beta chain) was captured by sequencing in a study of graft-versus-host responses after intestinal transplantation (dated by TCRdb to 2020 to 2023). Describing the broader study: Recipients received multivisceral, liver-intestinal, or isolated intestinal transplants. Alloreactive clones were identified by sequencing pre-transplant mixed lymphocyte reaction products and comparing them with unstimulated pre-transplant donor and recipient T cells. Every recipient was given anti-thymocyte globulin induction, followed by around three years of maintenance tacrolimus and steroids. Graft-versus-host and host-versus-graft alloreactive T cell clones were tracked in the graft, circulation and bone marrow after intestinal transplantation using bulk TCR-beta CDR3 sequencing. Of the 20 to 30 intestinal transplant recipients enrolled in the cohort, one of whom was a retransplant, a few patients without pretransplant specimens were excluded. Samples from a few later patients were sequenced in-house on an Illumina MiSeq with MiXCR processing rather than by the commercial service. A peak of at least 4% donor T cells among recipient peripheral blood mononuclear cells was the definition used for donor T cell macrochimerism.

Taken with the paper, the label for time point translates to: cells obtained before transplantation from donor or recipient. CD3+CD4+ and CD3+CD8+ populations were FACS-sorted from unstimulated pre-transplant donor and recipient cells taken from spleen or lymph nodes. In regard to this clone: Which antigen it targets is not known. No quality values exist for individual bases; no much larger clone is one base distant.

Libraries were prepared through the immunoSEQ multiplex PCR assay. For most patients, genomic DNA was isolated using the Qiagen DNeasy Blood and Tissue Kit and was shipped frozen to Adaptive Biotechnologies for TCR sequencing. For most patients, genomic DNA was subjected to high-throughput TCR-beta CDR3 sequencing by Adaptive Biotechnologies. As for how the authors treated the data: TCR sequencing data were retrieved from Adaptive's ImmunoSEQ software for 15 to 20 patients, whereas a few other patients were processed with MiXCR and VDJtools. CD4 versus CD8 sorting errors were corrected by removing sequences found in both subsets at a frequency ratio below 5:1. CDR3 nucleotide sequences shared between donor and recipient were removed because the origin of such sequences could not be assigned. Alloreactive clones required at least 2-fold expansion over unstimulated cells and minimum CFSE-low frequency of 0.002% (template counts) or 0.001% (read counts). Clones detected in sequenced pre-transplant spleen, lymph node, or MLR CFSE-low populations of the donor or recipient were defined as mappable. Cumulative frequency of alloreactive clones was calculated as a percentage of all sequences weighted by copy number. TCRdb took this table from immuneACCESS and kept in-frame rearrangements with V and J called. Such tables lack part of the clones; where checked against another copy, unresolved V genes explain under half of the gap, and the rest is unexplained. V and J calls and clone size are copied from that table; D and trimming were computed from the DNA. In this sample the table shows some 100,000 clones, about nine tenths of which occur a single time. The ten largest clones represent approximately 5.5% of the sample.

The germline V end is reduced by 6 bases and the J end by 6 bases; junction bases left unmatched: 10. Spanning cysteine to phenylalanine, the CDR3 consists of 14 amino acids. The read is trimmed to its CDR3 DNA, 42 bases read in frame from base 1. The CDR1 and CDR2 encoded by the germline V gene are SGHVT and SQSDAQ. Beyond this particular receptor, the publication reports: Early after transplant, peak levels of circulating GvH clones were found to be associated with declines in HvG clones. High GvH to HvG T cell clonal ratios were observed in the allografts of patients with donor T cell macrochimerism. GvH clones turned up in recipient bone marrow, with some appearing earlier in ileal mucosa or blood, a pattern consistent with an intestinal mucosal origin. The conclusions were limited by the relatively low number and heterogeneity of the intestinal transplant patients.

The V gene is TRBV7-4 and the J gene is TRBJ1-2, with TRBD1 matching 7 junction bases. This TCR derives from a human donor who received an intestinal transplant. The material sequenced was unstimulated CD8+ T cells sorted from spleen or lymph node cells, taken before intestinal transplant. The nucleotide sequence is TGTGCCAGCAGGACCAGGGGACAGCTCGATGGCTACACCTTC. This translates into CASRTRGQLDGYTF.